Listed below are T cell receptor beta chains from one sample, sequenced in a study of beta chain features in type 1 diabetes. Here immunoSEQ multiplex PCR was the method, and the copy in TCRdb shows in-frame clones only, minus some. This table has roughly 150,000 clones, around 8.4% appearing once. Sample: central memory CD4+ T cells from blood. These receptors were collected from a woman aged 18-30 years with type 1 diabetes. CDR3s include the opening cysteine and the closing phenylalanine or tryptophan. A D gene is named only where the DNA matches it firmly. The size of a clone is reported for some rows only, either as once, few or many, or as a class for expanded clones.

DNA: TGCAGTGCTATAGACAGACAAGAGACCCAGTACTTC
CDR3: CSAIDRQETQYF
size: -
J: TRBJ2-5
D: -
V: TRBV29-1

DNA: TGTGCCAGCAGCTCCTATAAGGGGCCCCAAGAGACCCAGTACTTC
CDR3: CASSSYKGPQETQYF
size: -
J: TRBJ2-5
D: -
V: TRBV11-2

DNA: TGTGCCAGCAAAGCCCCCAGGGACAATGAGCAGTTCTTC
CDR3: CASKAPRDNEQFF
size: -
J: TRBJ2-1
D: -
V: TRBV6-8

DNA: TGCGCCAGCAGCCAGAATCCGGGACTAGGGAGCTCCTACAATGAGCAGTTCTTC
CDR3: CASSQNPGLGSSYNEQFF
size: -
J: TRBJ2-1
D: TRBD2
V: TRBV4-3

DNA: TGTGCCAGCACGCGACGAGGTACCTACGAGCAGTACTTC
CDR3: CASTRRGTYEQYF
size: few
J: TRBJ2-7
D: -
V: TRBV7-2

DNA: TGTGCCAGCAGTAAAGGACAGGGTAGCAATCAGCCCCAGCATTTT
CDR3: CASSKGQGSNQPQHF
size: -
J: TRBJ1-5
D: TRBD1
V: TRBV6-6

DNA: TGCGCCAGCAGCCAAGAAGTCCAGGGTTACTATGGCTACACCTTC
CDR3: CASSQEVQGYYGYTF
size: -
J: TRBJ1-2
D: -
V: TRBV4-3

DNA: TGTGCCACCACCTGGGGGGGAGGCGAGCAGTACTTC
CDR3: CATTWGGGEQYF
size: -
J: TRBJ2-7
D: TRBD2
V: TRBV28

DNA: TGTGCCAGCAGCCAAGATCTAGGCAGGGGAGAGTACGAGCAGTACTTC
CDR3: CASSQDLGRGEYEQYF
size: -
J: TRBJ2-7
D: -
V: TRBV4-2

DNA: TGTGCCAGCAGCCCACCGGAGATTAGAAGCACAGATACGCAGTATTTT
CDR3: CASSPPEIRSTDTQYF
size: few
J: TRBJ2-3
D: -
V: TRBV21-1

DNA: TGTGCCATCAGTGTGCGGTCGGGAGACACTGAAGCTTTCTTT
CDR3: CAISVRSGDTEAFF
size: -
J: TRBJ1-1
D: -
V: TRBV10-3

DNA: TGCAGCGCGATGCAAGCGGGGTCTGGGGCCAACGTCCTGACTTTC
CDR3: CSAMQAGSGANVLTF
size: many
J: TRBJ2-6
D: TRBD2
V: TRBV29-1

DNA: TGTGCCAGCAGCTTGGAAGGGGGGGAGGATCAGCCCCAGCATTTT
CDR3: CASSLEGGEDQPQHF
size: -
J: TRBJ1-5
D: -
V: TRBV5-6

DNA: TGTGCCAGCAGTTCACCGGTACAGGGGGCGGAACAGCCCCAGCATTTT
CDR3: CASSSPVQGAEQPQHF
size: -
J: TRBJ1-5
D: TRBD1
V: TRBV28

DNA: TGCAGCGTTGGGTGGCGGGGGGGCGTCACCGGGGAGCTGTTTTTT
CDR3: CSVGWRGGVTGELFF
size: -
J: TRBJ2-2
D: TRBD2
V: TRBV29-1

DNA: TGTGCCAGCAGCCACAGGGGGAAAACAGATACGCAGTATTTT
CDR3: CASSHRGKTDTQYF
size: -
J: TRBJ2-3
D: TRBD1
V: TRBV7-2

DNA: TGTGCCTGGAGTGTGACGGGAGACAATCAGCCCCAGCATTTT
CDR3: CAWSVTGDNQPQHF
size: -
J: TRBJ1-5
D: -
V: TRBV30

DNA: TGTGCCAGCAGCTTCAGCTGGGGCACGGAAAACACCATATATTTT
CDR3: CASSFSWGTENTIYF
size: few
J: TRBJ1-3
D: -
V: TRBV7-2

DNA: TGTGCCACAGAGCGGGAGCGGGAGGGCTACACCTTC
CDR3: CATEREREGYTF
size: few
J: TRBJ1-2
D: -
V: TRBV10-3

DNA: TGTGCCAGCAGTCCCGGGACTAGCGAGGAGCAGTACTTC
CDR3: CASSPGTSEEQYF
size: many
J: TRBJ2-7
D: TRBD2
V: TRBV6-6

DNA: TGTGCCAGCAGCTTAGACCTAGCGGGGGGGAGCATTCAGTACTTC
CDR3: CASSLDLAGGSIQYF
size: -
J: TRBJ2-4
D: TRBD2
V: TRBV7-2

DNA: TGCGCCAGCAGCTTCCAGCCCCTGGCAGGCAATGAGCAGTTCTTC
CDR3: CASSFQPLAGNEQFF
size: few
J: TRBJ2-1
D: -
V: TRBV5-1

DNA: TGCGCCAGCAGTTTCCAAGACAGACAGAACACTGAAGCTTTCTTT
CDR3: CASSFQDRQNTEAFF
size: few
J: TRBJ1-1
D: -
V: TRBV4-1

DNA: TGTGCCTGGAGCAGCTCCTACGAGCAGTACTTC
CDR3: CAWSSSYEQYF
size: few
J: TRBJ2-7
D: -
V: TRBV30

DNA: TGTGCCAGCAGCTTAGCGCAGGGACTAGCGGGAGCTAATGAGCAGTTCTTC
CDR3: CASSLAQGLAGANEQFF
size: few
J: TRBJ2-1
D: TRBD2
V: TRBV7-2

DNA: TGTGCCAGCAGCTTAGCCGGGCGGGCCCTGAACACTGAAGCTTTCTTT
CDR3: CASSLAGRALNTEAFF
size: -
J: TRBJ1-1
D: -
V: TRBV7-2

DNA: TGTACCTGGAGTTCAGCCGGGGAGCTGTTTTTT
CDR3: CTWSSAGELFF
size: -
J: TRBJ2-2
D: -
V: TRBV30

DNA: TGCGCCAGCAGCCAAGAACACGGGAACTCTGGAAACACCATATATTTT
CDR3: CASSQEHGNSGNTIYF
size: few
J: TRBJ1-3
D: -
V: TRBV4-3

DNA: TGCAGCGCCGGACAGGGAACTAACTACGAGCAGTACTTC
CDR3: CSAGQGTNYEQYF
size: -
J: TRBJ2-7
D: TRBD1
V: TRBV29-1

DNA: TGTGCCAGCAGTTTGGGCGCGCTAGGGGCGTACGAGCAGTACTTC
CDR3: CASSLGALGAYEQYF
size: few
J: TRBJ2-7
D: -
V: TRBV28

DNA: TGTGCCAGCAGCGAGCAAGAGACCCAGTACTTC
CDR3: CASSEQETQYF
size: -
J: TRBJ2-5
D: -
V: TRBV7-2

DNA: TGTGCCAGCAGCTCGGACAGGGCGGGAAACACCATATATTTT
CDR3: CASSSDRAGNTIYF
size: -
J: TRBJ1-3
D: TRBD1
V: TRBV5-4

DNA: TGCGCCAGCAGCCAAGTCTTCAGTGAGCAGTTCTTC
CDR3: CASSQVFSEQFF
size: -
J: TRBJ2-1
D: -
V: TRBV4-1

DNA: TGTGCCAGTAAGGCAGGCCGAGGTGGCGGGAGCCCCAGCTCTGGGGCCAACGTCCTGACTTTC
CDR3: CASKAGRGGGSPSSGANVLTF
size: -
J: TRBJ2-6
D: TRBD2
V: TRBV19

DNA: TGTGCGGACGGGACTACTAGCACAGATACGCAGTATTTT
CDR3: CADGTTSTDTQYF
size: many
J: TRBJ2-3
D: TRBD2
V: TRBV7-9

DNA: TGTGCCAGCAGCCTTTGGCTAGCGGGGGGGCGGGATACGCAGTATTTT
CDR3: CASSLWLAGGRDTQYF
size: -
J: TRBJ2-3
D: TRBD2
V: TRBV7-2

DNA: TGTGCCACCAGCAGACCATTCCCGGGCAGGGGCGATGGCTACACCTTC
CDR3: CATSRPFPGRGDGYTF
size: few
J: TRBJ1-2
D: -
V: TRBV15

DNA: TGTGCCAGCAGCTTAAGGGGATCTGGAGAAAAACTGTTTTTT
CDR3: CASSLRGSGEKLFF
size: many
J: TRBJ1-4
D: -
V: TRBV13

DNA: TGTGCCAGCAGCCCTCGGGCGCTAGCGGGGAACAATGAGCAGTTCTTC
CDR3: CASSPRALAGNNEQFF
size: -
J: TRBJ2-1
D: TRBD2
V: TRBV7-2

DNA: TGTGCCACGGGACAGGGTAGGAATACGCAGTATTTT
CDR3: CATGQGRNTQYF
size: few
J: TRBJ2-3
D: TRBD1
V: TRBV2

DNA: TGTGCCAGCAGCCAAGGGGGGGGGAGGACAGATACGCAGTATTTT
CDR3: CASSQGGGRTDTQYF
size: -
J: TRBJ2-3
D: TRBD2
V: TRBV4-2

DNA: TGTGCCAGTAGCGACAGCTACGAGCAGTACTTC
CDR3: CASSDSYEQYF
size: few
J: TRBJ2-7
D: -
V: TRBV19

DNA: TGTGCCAGCAGCTTAGAAGACAGGGGGCTATCACCCCTCCACTTT
CDR3: CASSLEDRGLSPLHF
size: few
J: TRBJ1-6
D: TRBD1
V: TRBV7-2

DNA: TGTGCCAGCAGCCGTAGCGGACAAGAGACCCAGTACTTC
CDR3: CASSRSGQETQYF
size: -
J: TRBJ2-5
D: -
V: TRBV7-9

DNA: TGTGCCAGCAGTCAAGGTGGACAGGGATACAATGAGCAGTTCTTC
CDR3: CASSQGGQGYNEQFF
size: -
J: TRBJ2-1
D: TRBD1
V: TRBV5-4

DNA: TGTGCCAGCAGCTTGGGAGTTGGGGAGACCCAGTACTTC
CDR3: CASSLGVGETQYF
size: -
J: TRBJ2-5
D: -
V: TRBV7-8

DNA: TGTGCCACCAGCAGAGATTTTACACAGGGACCGACTTTT
CDR3: CATSRDFTQGPTF
size: -
J: TRBJ1-4
D: -
V: TRBV15

DNA: TGTGCCAGCAGCCCCCTGGGACTAGCGGGAAGCACAGATACGCAGTATTTT
CDR3: CASSPLGLAGSTDTQYF
size: -
J: TRBJ2-3
D: TRBD2
V: TRBV7-2

DNA: TGCAGCGCTGGGGAGACCAATCAGCCCCAGCATTTT
CDR3: CSAGETNQPQHF
size: -
J: TRBJ1-5
D: -
V: TRBV29-1

DNA: TGTGCCTGGACCCCGGTAGGCAGGATTCAGCCCCAGCATTTT
CDR3: CAWTPVGRIQPQHF
size: few
J: TRBJ1-5
D: -
V: TRBV30

DNA: TGTGCCAGCTCAGGGCCTCCCTACGAGCAGTACTTC
CDR3: CASSGPPYEQYF
size: -
J: TRBJ2-7
D: -
V: TRBV6-1

DNA: TGCGCCAGCGCCATGTTGGGACAGACTTATGGCTACACCTTC
CDR3: CASAMLGQTYGYTF
size: few
J: TRBJ1-2
D: TRBD1
V: TRBV5-1

DNA: TGCAGCGCCTTACACCCCCCGACGGGCGAGCAGTACTTC
CDR3: CSALHPPTGEQYF
size: many
J: TRBJ2-7
D: -
V: TRBV29-1

DNA: TGCAGCGCCAAGGGGGCAGATGGCAATCAGCCCCAGCATTTT
CDR3: CSAKGADGNQPQHF
size: -
J: TRBJ1-5
D: TRBD1
V: TRBV29-1

DNA: TGTGCCAGCAGCCCAGGGGGGAGAAATCAGCCCCAGCATTTT
CDR3: CASSPGGRNQPQHF
size: many
J: TRBJ1-5
D: TRBD1
V: TRBV6-5

DNA: TGCGCCAGCAGGTCTACCTACGAGCAGTACTTC
CDR3: CASRSTYEQYF
size: -
J: TRBJ2-7
D: -
V: TRBV5-1

DNA: TGTGCCAGCAGCTTGGTACAGGGGAACTATGGCTACACCTTC
CDR3: CASSLVQGNYGYTF
size: few
J: TRBJ1-2
D: TRBD1
V: TRBV5-6